The 17 T cell receptor beta chains reported below all come from one sample, sequenced in a study of blood T cell repertoires in COVID-19. TCRdb's table, derived via immunoSEQ multiplex PCR, lists solely in-frame clones and lacks some. The table records around 200,000 clones, 80% to 85% of them present only once. The sample was peripheral blood. These receptors originate from a man aged 50 or older with active or convalescent COVID-19.

This chain connects TRBV7-2 to TRBJ2-7, with 10 bases aligning to TRBD1. Germline trimming cut 6 bases from V and 4 bases from J; bases unmatched to any gene: 9. Per the germline V gene, CDR1 is SGHTA and CDR2 is FQGNSA. CDR3 length: 15 amino acids. The CDR3 DNA reads as TGTGCCAGCAGACAACAACCGGGACAGGGGTACGAGCAGTACTTC. This encodes CASRQQPGQGYEQYF.

The J gene is TRBJ1-1, the V gene TRBV4-2, with D maybe TRBD1 (6 bases). The CDR3 has 16 amino acids. Germline V gene data show CDR1 as LGHNA and CDR2 as YNFKEQ. Deletions cut 4 bases from V and 0 bases from J, with 15 bases between. CDR3 region: CASSRAGRDMNTEAFF. For the CDR3, the DNA is TGTGCCAGCAGCCGCGCCGGGAGGGACATGAACACTGAAGCTTTCTTT.

V gene TRBV7-6 combines with J gene TRBJ2-7, with 8 bases matching TRBD2. Germline V gene lookup returns CDR1 SGHVS and CDR2 FNYEAQ. With 5 bases clipped from V and 3 bases from J, the junction kept 9 bases outside the gene matches. This CDR3 is 15 amino acids long. CDR3 in DNA: TGTGCCAGCAGCCCCAAGAGCGGGGGTATCTACGAGCAGTACTTC. Amino acid sequence: CASSPKSGGIYEQYF. Together with reference TRBV7-6 and TRBJ2-7, the CDR3 gives the full variable domain: GAGVSQSPRYKVTKRGQDVALRCDPISGHVSLYWYRQALGQGPEFLTYFNYEAQQDKSGLPNDRFSAERPEGSISTLTIQRTEQRDSAMYRCASSPKSGGIYEQYFGPGTRLTVT.

The chain uses TRBV2 and TRBJ1-2, with 7 positions matching TRBD1. Germline V gene lookup returns CDR1 SNHLY and CDR2 FYNNEI. V trimming: 7 bases; J trimming: 5 bases; junction bases outside the gene matches: 13. This CDR3 contains 15 residues. The CDR3 protein is CASTRDTTGDYGYTF. The CDR3 DNA reads as TGTGCCAGCACTCGCGATACTACAGGGGATTATGGCTACACCTTC.

The V gene is TRBV30, the J gene TRBJ2-2; TRBD1 is a possible D gene (5 bases). The ends were cut back, 4 bases at V and 4 bases at J, with 10 bases in the middle. Germline V gene data show CDR1 as GTSNPN and CDR2 as SVGIG (reference sequence). The CDR3 spans 13 residues. CDR3 sequence reads: CAWNRQSTGELFF. The DNA for the CDR3 is TGTGCCTGGAACAGACAGTCCACCGGGGAGCTGTTTTTT.

The chain links TRBV9 to TRBJ1-1; D remains unclear. Germline-derived CDR1 and CDR2 are SGDLS and YYNGEE. Trimming shortened V by 0 bases and J by 7 bases, and 10 bases separated the two germline ends. The CDR3 consists of 13 residues. The DNA of the CDR3 is TGTGCCAGCAGCGTAGGGAGGACGGATGAAGCTTTCTTT. It yields the protein CASSVGRTDEAFF.

J is TRBJ1-6 and V is TRBV6-1; tentative D call: TRBD1 (6 bases). There are 17 residues in the CDR3. The germline V gene has CDR1 MNHNS and CDR2 SASEGT. With 2 bases removed from V and 8 bases from J, the gap between germline ends came to 19 bases. CDR3 bases: TGTGCCAGCAGTGAATATCGGGGGGTCAGGGGCGATTCACCCCTCCACTTT. Encoded protein: CASSEYRGVRGDSPLHF.

The chain links TRBV6-6 to TRBJ2-7, with D perhaps matching TRBD2 (6 bases). In germline, CDR1 is MNHNY, CDR2 SVGAGI (reference sequence). The CDR3 totals 14 residues. The ends were cut back, 5 bases at V and 0 bases at J, with 11 bases in the middle. For the CDR3, the DNA is TGTGCCAGCAGTCGGGACTTCAGCTCCTACGAGCAGTACTTC. It yields the protein CASSRDFSSYEQYF.

This sequence joins TRBV5-1 and TRBJ2-3; maybe TRBD2 (5 bases). The length of the CDR3 is 15 residues. Germline CDR1 is SGHRS and CDR2 is YFSETQ. V was cut by 1 base and J by 0 bases, with 9 bases left in between. In nucleotides, the CDR3 is TGCGCCAGCAGCTTGAATCCGGGAAGCACAGATACGCAGTATTTT. It translates to CASSLNPGSTDTQYF. The full variable domain, with the rest looked up from reference TRBV5-1 and TRBJ2-3, is KAGVTQTPRYLIKTRGQQVTLSCSPISGHRSVSWYQQTPGQGLQFLFEYFSETQRNKGNFPGRFSGRQFSNSRSEMNVSTLELGDSALYLCASSLNPGSTDTQYFGPGTRLTVL.

The rearrangement links TRBV7-8 to TRBJ2-2, with 7 bases fitting TRBD1. The V gene's germline CDR1 is SGHVS and CDR2 FQNEAQ. This CDR3 contains 14 residues. V trimming: 3 bases; J trimming: 7 bases; junction bases outside the gene matches: 5. Written as DNA, the CDR3 is TGTGCCAGCAGCTTTCAGGGGGTAAACGGGGAGCTGTTTTTT. Its translation is CASSFQGVNGELFF.

The chain joins TRBV6-1 to TRBJ2-6; D unclear. The CDR3 has 17 residues. The V and J ends lost 2 bases and 4 bases respectively, with 15 bases between them. Germline assignment: CDR1 MNHNS and CDR2 SASEGT. The CDR3 nucleotides are TGTGCCAGCAGTGAATACTTTCATGGCGGAGGGGCCAACGTCCTGACTTTC. This gives the protein CASSEYFHGGGANVLTF.

This chain uses TRBV27 with TRBJ1-2; D might be TRBD1 (6 bases). Deletions cut 6 bases from V and 7 bases from J, with 12 bases between. Germline V gene sequence: CDR1 MNHEY, CDR2 SMNVEV (reference sequence). CDR3 length: 12 amino acids. CDR3 sequence (DNA): TGTGCCAGCAGCCCTGGGGGGGCTGGCTACACCTTC. Its translation: CASSPGGAGYTF.

This clone was counted between two and nine times. The chain couples TRBV18 to TRBJ2-2, with D hard to call. The CDR3 has 16 residues. Per germline, CDR1 KGHSH and CDR2 LQKENI. V was pared by 0 bases and J by 6 bases, with 14 bases between. CDR3 nucleotide sequence: TGTGCCAGCTCACCACCGGGCCGACGCATACCCGGGGAGCTGTTTTTT. This translates into CASSPPGRRIPGELFF.

The chain couples TRBV9 to TRBJ2-3; D is unresolved. The ends were cut back, 4 bases at V and 2 bases at J, with 8 bases in the middle. CDR1 and CDR2 from the germline V gene are SGDLS and YYNGEE. CDR3 length: 13 amino acids. As DNA, the CDR3 is TGTGCCAGCAGCAAGAGAGTCACAGATACGCAGTATTTT. It translates to CASSKRVTDTQYF.

The chain recombines TRBV30 with TRBJ2-7; D may be TRBD1 (6 bases). The V and J ends lost 2 bases and 0 bases respectively, with 11 bases between them. CDR3 length: 14 residues. The V gene's germline CDR1 is GTSNPN and CDR2 SVGIG (reference sequence). CDR3 region: CAWSLQGFSYEQYF. The CDR3 coding sequence is TGTGCCTGGAGTCTACAGGGTTTCTCCTACGAGCAGTACTTC.

V gene TRBV28 combines with J gene TRBJ1-6, with TRBD1 matching over 8 bases. J lost 10 bases, V lost 6 bases, and 8 bases had no gene match. Per the germline V gene, CDR1 is MDHEN and CDR2 is SYDVKM. The CDR3 runs to 14 residues. This CDR3 is CASSLGQAASPLHF. The DNA for the CDR3 is TGTGCCAGCAGCCTGGGACAGGCGGCCTCACCCCTCCACTTT.

The chain is built from TRBV2 and TRBJ1-1; D ambiguous. CDR1 SNHLY and CDR2 FYNNEI come from the germline V gene. V was cut by 5 bases and J by 5 bases, with 12 bases left in between. This CDR3 contains 13 residues. The CDR3 coding sequence is TGTGCCAGCAGTTTCGATTTGAGAACTGAAGCTTTCTTT. As protein: CASSFDLRTEAFF.